This T cell receptor (beta chain) was identified in a study of vaccination and CD4 T cells after COVID-19. Study summary: Convalescent donors totaled six males and four females, including two who were Hispanic. Study-level findings and limits: Convalescent patient numbers were relatively low, with no early post-infection timepoints.

Treatment given: roughly 10-day PBMC culture with coronavirus spike peptide pools or control peptides (ViraFEST assay). The CDR3 has 13 amino acids. V shed 1 base and J shed 3 bases, with 6 bases lying between them. CDR1 and CDR2 (germline): KGHSH, LQKENI. Cultured CD4+ T cells had their DNA profiled by the Oncomine TCR Beta short-read assay. TCRdb reprocessed the PCR reads via MiXCR and lists one record per CDR3 protein. The sample has roughly 3,800 distinct CDR3 sequences, 15% to 20% seen once. This clonotype is labeled as medium-sized. Its antigen is unidentified. The clonotype comes from a human donor who had recovered from COVID-19. The chain couples TRBV18 to TRBJ1-2; D ambiguous. Sample: CD4+ T cells from blood, cultured in vitro. The CDR3, as DNA: TGTGCCAGCTCACCACAAACGGACTATGGCTACACCTTC. It is translated as CASSPQTDYGYTF.